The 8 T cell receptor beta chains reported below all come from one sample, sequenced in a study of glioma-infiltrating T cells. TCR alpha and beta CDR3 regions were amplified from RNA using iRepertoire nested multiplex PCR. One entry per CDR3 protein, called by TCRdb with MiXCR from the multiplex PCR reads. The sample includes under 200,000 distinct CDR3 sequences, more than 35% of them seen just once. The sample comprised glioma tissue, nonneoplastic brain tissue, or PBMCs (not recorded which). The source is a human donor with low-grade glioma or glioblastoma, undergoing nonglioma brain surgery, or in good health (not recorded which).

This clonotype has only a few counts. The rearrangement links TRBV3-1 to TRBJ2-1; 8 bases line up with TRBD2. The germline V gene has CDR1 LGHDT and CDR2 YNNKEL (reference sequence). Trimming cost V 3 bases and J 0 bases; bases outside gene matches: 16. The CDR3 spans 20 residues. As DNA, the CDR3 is TGTGCCAGCAGCCAGCCCAGACTAGCGCCCAACAGTCTCTCCTACAATGAGCAGTTCTTC. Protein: CASSQPRLAPNSLSYNEQFF.

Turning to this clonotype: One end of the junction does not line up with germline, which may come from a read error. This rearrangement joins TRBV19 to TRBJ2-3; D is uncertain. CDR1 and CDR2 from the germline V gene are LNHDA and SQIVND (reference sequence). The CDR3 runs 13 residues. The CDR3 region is CASSTGFTDTRYF. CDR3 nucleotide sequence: TGTGCCAGTTCGACCGGATTCACAGATACGCGGTATTTT.

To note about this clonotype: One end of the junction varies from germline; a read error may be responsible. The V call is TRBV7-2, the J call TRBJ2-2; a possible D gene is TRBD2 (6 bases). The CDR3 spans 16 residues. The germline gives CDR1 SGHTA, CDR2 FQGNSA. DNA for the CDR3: TGTGCCAGCAGCTTACTTAGCGGCCTGATCACCGGGGATCTGTTTTTT. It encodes CASSLLSGLITGDLFF.

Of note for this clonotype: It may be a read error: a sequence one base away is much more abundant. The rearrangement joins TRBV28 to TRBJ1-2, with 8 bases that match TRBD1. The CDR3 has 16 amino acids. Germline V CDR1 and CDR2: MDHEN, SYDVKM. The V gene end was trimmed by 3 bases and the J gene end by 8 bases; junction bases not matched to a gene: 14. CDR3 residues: CASSFHPGTGGIGYTF. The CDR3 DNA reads TGTGCCAGCAGTTTCCACCCCGGGACAGGTGGGATCGGCTACACCTTC.

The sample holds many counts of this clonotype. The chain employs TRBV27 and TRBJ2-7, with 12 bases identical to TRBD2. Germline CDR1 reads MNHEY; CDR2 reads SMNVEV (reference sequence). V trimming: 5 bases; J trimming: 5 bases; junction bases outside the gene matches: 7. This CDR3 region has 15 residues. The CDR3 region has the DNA TGTGCCAGCAGTCCGCGGACTAGCGGGATCAACGAGCAGTACTTC. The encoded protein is CASSPRTSGINEQYF.

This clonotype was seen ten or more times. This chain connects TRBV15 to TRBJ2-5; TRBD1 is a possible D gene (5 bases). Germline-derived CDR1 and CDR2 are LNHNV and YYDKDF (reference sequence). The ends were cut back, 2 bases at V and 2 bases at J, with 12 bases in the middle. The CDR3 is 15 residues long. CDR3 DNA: TGTGCCACCAGCAGAAGGGGCAGCCAACAAGAGACCCAGTACTTC. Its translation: CATSRRGSQQETQYF.

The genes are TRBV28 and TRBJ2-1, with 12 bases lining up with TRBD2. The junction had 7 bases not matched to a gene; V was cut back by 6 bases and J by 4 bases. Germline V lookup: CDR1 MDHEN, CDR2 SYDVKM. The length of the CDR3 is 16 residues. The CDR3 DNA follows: TGTGCCAGCAGACCAGGGACTAGCGGGCCTTACAATGAGCAGTTCTTC. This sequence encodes CASRPGTSGPYNEQFF.

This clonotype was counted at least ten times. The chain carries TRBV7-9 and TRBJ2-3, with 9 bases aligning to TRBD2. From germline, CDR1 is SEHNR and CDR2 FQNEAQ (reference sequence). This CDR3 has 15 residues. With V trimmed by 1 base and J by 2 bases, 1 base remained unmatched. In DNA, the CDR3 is TGTGCCAGCAGCTTAGGCGGGAGGGCCACAGATACGCAGTATTTT. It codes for CASSLGGRATDTQYF.